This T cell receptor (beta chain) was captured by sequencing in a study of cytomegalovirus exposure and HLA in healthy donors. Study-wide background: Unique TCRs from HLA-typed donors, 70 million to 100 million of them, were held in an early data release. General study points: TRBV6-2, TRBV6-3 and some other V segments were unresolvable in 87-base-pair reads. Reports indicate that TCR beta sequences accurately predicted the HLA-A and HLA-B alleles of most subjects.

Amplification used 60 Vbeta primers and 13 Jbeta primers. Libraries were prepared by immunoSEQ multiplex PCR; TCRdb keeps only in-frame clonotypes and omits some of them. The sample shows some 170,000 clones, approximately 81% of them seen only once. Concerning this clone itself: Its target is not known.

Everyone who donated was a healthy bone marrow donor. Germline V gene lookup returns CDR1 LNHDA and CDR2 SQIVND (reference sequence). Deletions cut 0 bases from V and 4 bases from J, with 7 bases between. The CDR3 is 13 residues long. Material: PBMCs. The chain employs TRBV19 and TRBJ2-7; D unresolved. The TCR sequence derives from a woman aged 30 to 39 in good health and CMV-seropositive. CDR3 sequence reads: CASSIETWYEQYF. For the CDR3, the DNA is TGTGCCAGTAGTATAGAGACTTGGTACGAGCAGTACTTC.